The clone carrying this TCR beta chain was detected only once. These data belong to a study of blood T cell repertoires in COVID-19. As processed by the authors: The assay estimated nucleated cells by amplifying reference gene primers. Some clones are missing from TCRdb's copy, which holds only in-frame ones; the method was immunoSEQ multiplex PCR. Clone size and the V and J calls come from that table; the DNA yielded D and trimming. The sample includes some 200,000 clones, roughly 80% seen only once; the top ten take 12%. CDR1 is KGHDR, CDR2 SFDVKD, per germline. This CDR3 has 18 residues. V gave up 12 bases and J gave up 2 bases; unmatched junction bases: 20. The participants were between roughly 18 and 100 years old and came from fewer than 25 US areas.

The origin of this receptor is a man between 35 and 55 years old who had recovered from COVID-19. What was sequenced was PBMCs or T cells enriched from blood (not recorded which). The chain carries TRBV24-1 and TRBJ2-5; 10 nucleotides align to TRBD2. DNA for the CDR3: TGTGCCGTCCTTGGGGAAATCGCTAGCGGGAGACCTCAAGAGACCCAGTACTTC. This encodes CAVLGEIASGRPQETQYF.